Each of the 21 T cell receptor beta chains below was sequenced from the same sample in a study of neurological immune-mediated disorders. TCRdb reprocessed the 5' RACE reads with MiXCR, giving one entry per CDR3 protein. Among fewer than 80,000 distinct CDR3 sequences listed, approximately 4.6% were seen once. Source material: PBMCs. Receptor source: a woman between 50 and 59 years old with multiple sclerosis.

This clonotype was recorded a few times. The genes are TRBV25-1 and TRBJ1-1; 8 nucleotides match TRBD1. The junction had 9 bases not matched to a gene; V was cut back by 2 bases and J by 1 base. The CDR3 is 17 amino acids. CDR1 is MGHDK, CDR2 SYGVNS, per germline. Written as DNA, the CDR3 is TGTGCCAGCAGTGAACTCGGACAGGGTAAGGGGAACACTGAAGCTTTCTTT. The encoded protein is CASSELGQGKGNTEAFF.

This clonotype was seen many times. Here the CDR3 DNA reads TGCGCCAGCAGCTTGGGGACGGGGAGCAATCAGCCCCAGCATTTT. Translated: CASSLGTGSNQPQHF. The chain recombines TRBV5-1 with TRBJ1-5, with D uncertain. V lost 0 bases, J lost 1 base, and 8 bases lay in between. The germline V gene has CDR1 SGHRS and CDR2 YFSETQ. The length of the CDR3 is 15 residues.

Many counts were recorded for this clonotype. The J gene is TRBJ2-7, the V gene TRBV28; no reliable D call. This CDR3 is built from 12 residues. The germline V gene encodes CDR1 MDHEN and CDR2 SYDVKM. V was cut by 5 bases and J by 5 bases, with 10 bases left in between. Here the CDR3 reads CASSESQNEQYF. CDR3 nucleotide sequence: TGTGCCAGCAGTGAATCCCAAAACGAGCAGTACTTC.

This clonotype was seen ten or more times. This chain links TRBV7-2 with TRBJ2-1, with D possibly TRBD1 on 6 matching bases. CDR3 length: 14 amino acids. V was cut by 0 bases and J by 9 bases, with 12 bases left in between. The germline CDR1 and CDR2 sequences are SGHTA and FQGNSA. CDR3 sequence reads: CASSLATGSGEQFF. The CDR3 coding sequence is TGTGCCAGCAGCTTAGCTACAGGGTCCGGTGAGCAGTTCTTC.

In this sample, this clonotype turned up many times. This chain links TRBV4-1 with TRBJ2-7, with 10 bases lining up with TRBD1. Trimming took 4 bases from V and 5 from J; bases not matched to a gene: 5. Per germline, CDR1 MGHRA and CDR2 YSYEKL. The CDR3 runs to 14 residues. The CDR3 DNA reads as TGCGCCAGCAGCCTCGGGACAGGGGTTGACGAGCAGTACTTC. The encoded protein is CASSLGTGVDEQYF.

This clonotype was detected many times. V and J are TRBV20-1 and TRBJ1-6; D not certain. The CDR3 is 14 amino acids. V was shortened by 5 bases and J by 10 bases, with 18 bases between the two germline ends. Germline loops: CDR1 DFQATT, CDR2 SNEGSKA (reference sequence). CDR3 sequence: CSALLLRTGSPLHF. The CDR3 nucleotides are TGCAGTGCTCTCCTTTTAAGAACGGGGTCACCCCTCCACTTT.

The sample holds many counts of this clonotype. One end of the junction does not line up with germline, which may come from a read error. The chain joins TRBV4-3 to TRBJ1-6; D call uncertain. CDR3 length: 14 amino acids. Germline V gene lookup returns CDR1 LGHNA and CDR2 YSLEER. The CDR3, as DNA: TGCGCCAGCAGCTACTCACGGGTTGATTCACCCCTCAACTTT. Translation gives CASSYSRVDSPLNF.

This clonotype has a handful of counts. The chain joins TRBV5-1 to TRBJ1-2, with D hard to call. The CDR3 totals 13 residues. Between the trimmed V and J ends, which lost 1 base and 2 bases, there was a span of 6 bases. The germline CDR1 and CDR2 sequences are SGHRS and YFSETQ. This chain's CDR3 is CASSLQKNYGYTF. The CDR3 DNA sequence: TGCGCCAGCAGCTTGCAAAAGAACTATGGCTACACCTTC. The full variable domain, its missing parts supplied by reference TRBV5-1 and TRBJ1-2, is KAGVTQTPRYLIKTRGQQVTLSCSPISGHRSVSWYQQTPGQGLQFLFEYFSETQRNKGNFPGRFSGRQFSNSRSEMNVSTLELGDSALYLCASSLQKNYGYTFGSGTRLTVV.

The sample holds a few counts of this clonotype. This chain joins TRBV13 and TRBJ2-3; 9 positions agree with TRBD1. V gave up 4 bases and J gave up 4 bases; unmatched junction bases: 6. The germline V gene has CDR1 PRHDT and CDR2 FYEKMQ (reference sequence). This CDR3 region has 15 residues. The CDR3 spells CASSSGQGGPDTQYF. The CDR3 DNA is TGTGCCAGCAGCTCGGGACAGGGTGGCCCAGATACGCAGTATTTT.

This clonotype was found many times. This rearrangement joins TRBV5-1 to TRBJ2-3, with 9 positions matching TRBD1. Germline values: CDR1 SGHRS, CDR2 YFSETQ. This CDR3 comprises 16 residues. Losses at the gene ends were 2 bases for V and 3 bases for J; bases not matched to a gene: 7. This CDR3 reads CASSFGTGHFTDTQYF. DNA of the CDR3: TGCGCCAGCAGCTTCGGGACAGGGCATTTTACAGATACGCAGTATTTT.

This clonotype was counted only a few times. The chain employs TRBV2 and TRBJ2-5; TRBD2 matches at 9 bases. The CDR3 runs to 16 residues. V shed 4 bases, J shed 1 base, and the junction held 7 bases outside the gene matches. CDR1 SNHLY and CDR2 FYNNEI come from the germline V gene. The CDR3: CASSAVAGAGQETQYF. The CDR3 DNA reads TGTGCCAGCAGTGCGGTAGCGGGGGCCGGCCAAGAGACCCAGTACTTC.

Ten or more counts support this clonotype. The chain uses TRBV20-1 and TRBJ1-4; D is unresolved. The CDR3 runs 14 residues. Deletions cut 6 bases from V and 3 bases from J, with 14 bases between. The germline gives CDR1 DFQATT, CDR2 SNEGSKA (reference sequence). CDR3 amino acids: CSAIINVANEKLFF. In nucleotides, the CDR3 is TGCAGTGCGATCATAAACGTGGCTAATGAAAAACTGTTTTTT.

This clonotype showed up many times. This chain joins TRBV12-3 or TRBV12-4 and TRBJ1-5; no definite D call. V shed 3 bases and J shed 5 bases, with 11 bases lying between them. There are 14 residues in the CDR3. CDR3 nucleotides: TGTGCCAGCAGTTTGGCAGGCTCCCATCAGCCCCAGCATTTT. It is translated as CASSLAGSHQPQHF.

This clonotype was detected ten times or more. The chain uses TRBV7-3 and TRBJ2-3; a weak D match, TRBD2 (6 bases). Germline-derived CDR1 and CDR2 are SGHTA and FQGTGA. There are 14 residues in the CDR3. Trimming cost V 7 bases and J 5 bases, with 16 bases left between them. The CDR3 DNA sequence: TGTGCCAGCACCCGGGACTCCGGCGGAGATACGCAGTATTTT. This gives the protein CASTRDSGGDTQYF.

The chain carries TRBV6-2 or TRBV6-3 and TRBJ1-1, with D uncertain. CDR3 length: 14 amino acids. The ends were cut back, 7 bases at V and 6 bases at J, with 18 bases in the middle. The V gene's germline CDR1 is MNHEY and CDR2 SVGEGT. The CDR3 protein is CASIPDGSYAEAFF. The CDR3 DNA reads TGTGCCAGCATTCCAGACGGCTCATATGCTGAAGCTTTCTTT.

This clonotype occurred many times. The rearrangement joins TRBV5-1 to TRBJ1-4, with a possible D match to TRBD1 (6 bases). V gave up 1 base and J gave up 5 bases, with 12 bases separating them. This CDR3 is 15 amino acids long. Per the germline V gene, CDR1 is SGHRS and CDR2 is YFSETQ. The DNA of the CDR3 is TGCGCCAGCAGCTTGTCGGGGACACCGAATGAAAAACTGTTTTTT. Translation gives CASSLSGTPNEKLFF.

This clonotype was seen at least ten times. The chain recombines TRBV9 with TRBJ1-2, with a tentative D call TRBD1 (5 bases). Trimming left V 0 bases short and J 4 bases short, with 10 bases between. Germline-derived CDR1 and CDR2 are SGDLS and YYNGEE. The CDR3 extends over 14 amino acids. DNA for the CDR3: TGTGCCAGCAGCGTAGTACAGACAGTCTATGGCTACACCTTC. This translates into CASSVVQTVYGYTF.

Points on this clonotype: The junction shows a germline mismatch at one end, possibly a read error. The rearrangement links TRBV5-1 to TRBJ1-5; TRBD1 is a possible D gene (6 bases). Germline assignment: CDR1 SGHRS and CDR2 YFSETQ. CDR3 size: 15 residues. Here the CDR3 DNA reads TGCGCCAGCAGCCTGGGGGGCGAGAGCAATCAGCCCCAGAATTTT. Translating it yields CASSLGGESNQPQNF.

This clonotype was counted at least ten times. The chain joins TRBV7-8 to TRBJ2-2; possible D gene TRBD2, 6 bases. The CDR3 is 14 residues long. V shed 3 bases and J shed 3 bases, with 8 bases lying between them. Germline assignment: CDR1 SGHVS and CDR2 FQNEAQ. Here the CDR3 reads CASSLTGDTGELFF. The CDR3 nucleotides read TGTGCCAGCAGCTTGACGGGGGACACCGGGGAGCTGTTTTTT.

This clonotype was counted many times. The CDR3 loop is CASRLASYNEQFF. CDR3 nucleotide sequence: TGTGCCAGCAGGCTTGCCTCCTACAATGAGCAGTTCTTC. The V and J genes are TRBV6-5 and TRBJ2-1; no clear D. This CDR3 has 13 residues. The V end lost 6 bases, the J end lost 0 bases, and 6 bases lay between the germline ends. Germline CDR1 is MNHEY and CDR2 is SVGAGI.

This clonotype was observed a handful of times. The rearrangement uses TRBV25-1 and TRBJ1-2; possible D gene TRBD1, 5 bases. This CDR3 is 13 amino acids long. Trimming removed 7 bases from V and 1 base from J, with 10 bases in between. Germline lookup yields CDR1 MGHDK and CDR2 SYGVNS. CDR3 nucleotide sequence: TGTGCCAGCAATCCTCAGGGTAACTATGGCTACACCTTC. Its translation is CASNPQGNYGYTF.